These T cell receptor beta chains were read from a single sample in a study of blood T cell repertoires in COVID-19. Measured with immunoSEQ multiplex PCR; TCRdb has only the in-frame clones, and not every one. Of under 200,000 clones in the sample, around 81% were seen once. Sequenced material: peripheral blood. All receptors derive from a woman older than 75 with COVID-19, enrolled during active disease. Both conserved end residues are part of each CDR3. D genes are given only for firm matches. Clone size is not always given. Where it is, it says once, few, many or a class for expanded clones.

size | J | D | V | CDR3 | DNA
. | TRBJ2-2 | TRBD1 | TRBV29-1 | CSGRTGYTGELFF | TGCAGCGGACGGACAGGGTACACCGGGGAGCTGTTTTTT
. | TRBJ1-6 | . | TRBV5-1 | CASSAGANRNSPLHF | TGCGCCAGCAGCGCGGGTGCCAACCGTAATTCACCCCTCCACTTT
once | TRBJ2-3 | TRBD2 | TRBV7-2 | CASSFAGGPDTQYF | TGTGCCAGCAGCTTTGCGGGGGGCCCTGATACGCAGTATTTT
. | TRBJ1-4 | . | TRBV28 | CASSTRQAEKLFF | TGTGCCAGCAGTACTCGACAGGCTGAAAAACTGTTTTTT
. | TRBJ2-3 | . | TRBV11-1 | CASSSASRRTDTQYF | TGTGCCAGCAGCTCCGCCTCGCGGCGCACAGATACGCAGTATTTT
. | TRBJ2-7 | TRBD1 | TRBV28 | CASIPQGAENEQYF | TGTGCCAGCATCCCCCAGGGGGCGGAAAACGAGCAGTACTTC
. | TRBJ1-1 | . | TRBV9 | CASSVVVRGEAFF | TGTGCCAGCAGCGTAGTCGTCAGAGGTGAAGCTTTCTTT
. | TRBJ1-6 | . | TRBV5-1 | CASSFSYDSPLHF | TGCGCCAGCAGCTTTTCCTATGATTCACCCCTCCACTTT
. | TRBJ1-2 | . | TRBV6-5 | CASSPGRALGYTF | TGTGCCAGCAGTCCCGGGCGGGCCCTGGGCTACACCTTC
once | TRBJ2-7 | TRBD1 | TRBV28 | CASSFAGTGYEQYF | TGTGCCAGCAGTTTCGCAGGGACAGGCTACGAGCAGTACTTC
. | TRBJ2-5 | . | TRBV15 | CATSRGGEETQYF | TGTGCCACCAGCAGAGGGGGCGAAGAGACCCAGTACTTC
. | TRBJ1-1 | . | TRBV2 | CASSEAGDYTEAFF | TGTGCCAGCAGTGAAGCGGGGGACTACACTGAAGCTTTCTTT
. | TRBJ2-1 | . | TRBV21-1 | CASTPRGTGVRTSGFCEQFF | TGTGCCAGCACCCCTCGAGGGACAGGAGTCAGGACTAGCGGATTCTGTGAGCAGTTCTTC
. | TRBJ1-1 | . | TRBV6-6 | CASSPAGTHTEAFF | TGTGCCAGCAGTCCGGCCGGGACTCACACTGAAGCTTTCTTT
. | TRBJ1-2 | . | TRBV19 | CATSSPGEGGANYGYTF | TGTGCCACCTCCTCTCCCGGTGAAGGGGGAGCTAACTATGGCTACACCTTC
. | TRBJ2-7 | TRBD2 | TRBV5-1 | CASSRDSTLAGTYEQYF | TGCGCCAGCAGTCGGGACAGTACCCTAGCGGGGACCTACGAGCAGTACTTC
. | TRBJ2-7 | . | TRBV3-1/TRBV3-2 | CASSQVLAGVYF | TGTGCCAGCAGCCAAGTTCTCGCAGGGGTTTACTTC
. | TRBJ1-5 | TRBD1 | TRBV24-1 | CATSDSWTGKVHF | TGTGCCACCAGTGATTCATGGACAGGGAAGGTGCATTTT
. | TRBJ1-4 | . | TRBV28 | CASSSGGGEYVEKLFF | TGTGCCAGCAGCTCCGGTGGGGGGGAGTACGTTGAAAAACTGTTTTTT
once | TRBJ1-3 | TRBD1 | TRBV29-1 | CSVLQGSNTIYF | TGCAGCGTCCTACAGGGGAGCAACACCATATATTTT
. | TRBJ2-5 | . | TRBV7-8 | CASSLASFQETQYF | TGTGCCAGCAGCTTAGCTAGCTTTCAAGAGACCCAGTACTTC
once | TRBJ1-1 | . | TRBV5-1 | CASSSGTVVWNTEAFF | TGCGCCAGCAGCAGTGGAACAGTGGTTTGGAACACTGAAGCTTTCTTT
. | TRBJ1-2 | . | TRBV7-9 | CASSYINYGYTF | TGTGCCAGCAGCTACATAAACTATGGCTACACCTTC
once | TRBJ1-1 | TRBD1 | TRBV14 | CASSQVGTGNTEAFF | TGTGCCAGCAGCCAAGTAGGGACAGGGAACACTGAAGCTTTCTTT
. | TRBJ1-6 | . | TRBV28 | CASSGSKRGSANSPLHF | TGTGCCAGCAGTGGGAGTAAACGGGGGAGCGCTAATTCACCCCTCCACTTT
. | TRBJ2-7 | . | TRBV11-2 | CASSLAQRNEQYF | TGTGCCAGCAGCTTAGCTCAGAGGAACGAGCAGTACTTC
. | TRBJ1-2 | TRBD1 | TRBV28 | CASSPYHRGNQYGYTF | TGTGCCAGCAGTCCCTACCACAGGGGGAATCAATATGGCTACACCTTC
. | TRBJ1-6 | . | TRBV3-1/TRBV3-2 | CASGDTPSSPLHF | TGTGCCAGTGGGGACACCCCTAGTTCACCCCTCCACTTT
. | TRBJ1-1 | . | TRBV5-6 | CASSWRAGNTEAFF | TGTGCCAGCAGCTGGAGGGCAGGGAACACTGAAGCTTTCTTT
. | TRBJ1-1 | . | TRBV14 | CASSPRVFGTEAFF | TGTGCCAGCAGCCCCAGGGTCTTTGGAACTGAAGCTTTCTTT
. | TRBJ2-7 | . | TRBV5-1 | CASSLDTTSYEQYF | TGCGCCAGCAGCCTGGACACAACCTCCTACGAGCAGTACTTC
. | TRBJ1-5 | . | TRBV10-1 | CPKLGNQPQHF | TGCCCTAAATTGGGCAATCAGCCCCAGCATTTT
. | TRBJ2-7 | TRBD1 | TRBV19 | CASRASGQGYEQYF | TGTGCCAGTAGGGCCTCGGGACAGGGATACGAGCAGTACTTC
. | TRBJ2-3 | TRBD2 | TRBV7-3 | CASSISGDYTDTQYF | TGTGCCAGCAGCATTAGCGGGGATTACACAGATACGCAGTATTTT
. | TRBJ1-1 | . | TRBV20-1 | CSAHSESEAFF | TGCAGTGCTCACTCTGAGTCTGAAGCTTTCTTT
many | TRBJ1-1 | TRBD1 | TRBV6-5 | CASRPTGGHTEAFF | TGTGCCAGCAGACCCACAGGGGGCCACACTGAAGCTTTCTTT
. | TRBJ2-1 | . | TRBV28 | CASVADTYNEQFF | TGTGCCAGCGTAGCGGATACCTACAATGAGCAGTTCTTC
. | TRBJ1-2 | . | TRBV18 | CASSPTYRDQGGYTF | TGTGCCAGCTCACCAACTTACAGGGATCAAGGTGGCTACACCTTC
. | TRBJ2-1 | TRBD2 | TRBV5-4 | CASSLAGAGLYNEQFF | TGTGCCAGCAGCTTGGCTGGAGCGGGGTTATACAATGAGCAGTTCTTC
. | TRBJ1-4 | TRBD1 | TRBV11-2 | CASSLDRGNEKLFF | TGTGCCAGCAGCTTGGACAGGGGAAATGAAAAACTGTTTTTT
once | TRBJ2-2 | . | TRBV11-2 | CASSFGPGGGELFF | TGTGCCAGCAGCTTCGGTCCGGGTGGCGGGGAGCTGTTTTTT
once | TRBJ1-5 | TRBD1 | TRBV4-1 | CASSQVTGGHNQPQHF | TGCGCCAGCAGCCAAGTTACAGGGGGACACAATCAGCCCCAGCATTTT